Shown below are 14 T cell receptor beta chains from a single sample sequenced in a study of blood T cells in healthy people across ages (dated by TCRdb to between 2015 and 2016). Libraries were built with 5' RACE. The sequencing machine was an Illumina HiSeq 2500. The second PCR ran for about 7 to 11 cycles and used a J-beta primer mix along with a sample-barcoded 5' primer. TCRdb reworked the public reads: Q25 trimming with fastp, MiXCR clone assembly, productive beta chains retained. Rows matching on CDR3 protein sequence are summarized as one entry with the most common DNA and genes. Here the sample has roughly 570,000 distinct CDR3 sequences; 27% occur a single time. The ten largest clones take up around a sixth of the sample. Source material: blood. All receptors derive from a woman in her 70s in good health.

This clonotype was seen only a few times. The gene calls are TRBV29-1 and TRBJ1-2, with unresolved D. This CDR3 has 11 residues. Per germline, CDR1 SQVTM and CDR2 ANQGSEA. The DNA of the CDR3 is TGCGGCACGGCAGGAGACTATGGCTACACCTTC. This gives the protein CGTAGDYGYTF.

The chain carries TRBV15 and TRBJ2-7; D gene unclear. V was trimmed by 0 bases and J by 1 base, leaving 7 bases between them. The CDR3 is 14 amino acids. CDR1 is LNHNV and CDR2 is YYDKDF in the germline V gene (reference sequence). The CDR3, as DNA: TGTGCCACCAGCAGAGACCCAGAATCCTACGAGCAGTACTTC. Translating gives CATSRDPESYEQYF.

The chain links TRBV27 to TRBJ2-5, with D perhaps matching TRBD2 (5 bases). The V gene lost 7 bases and the J gene lost 4 bases, with 22 bases spanning the gap. CDR3 length: 16 residues. Germline V gene lookup returns CDR1 MNHEY and CDR2 SMNVEV (reference sequence). CDR3 in amino acids: CASTRWAGEMGETQYF. The CDR3 nucleotides are TGTGCCAGCACTCGCTGGGCCGGGGAGATGGGAGAGACCCAGTACTTC.

This clonotype has more than one count but fewer than ten. The gene calls are TRBV12-3 or TRBV12-4 and TRBJ2-5; 11 nucleotides match TRBD1. The CDR3 contains 15 residues. Trimming removed 6 bases from V and 5 bases from J; junction bases left unmatched: 8. CDR3 protein: CASSLGQGARETQYF. CDR3 sequence (DNA): TGTGCCAGCAGCCTCGGACAGGGGGCCCGGGAGACCCAGTACTTC.

This clonotype was detected only a few times. The CDR3 nucleotides are TGCAGTGCTAGACTAGCGGCAGATACGCAGTATTTT. Translation: CSARLAADTQYF. This sequence joins TRBV20-1 and TRBJ2-3; 7 nucleotides agree with TRBD2. The CDR3 sequence is 12 residues long. The J segment lost 4 bases and the V segment lost 2 bases, leaving 0 bases of the junction unmatched. CDR1 DFQATT and CDR2 SNEGSKA come from the germline V gene (reference sequence).

This clonotype occurred a few times. The CDR3 region has the DNA TGTGCCACCAGCAGAGATCAGGACATAAATGGCTACACCTTC. This gives the protein CATSRDQDINGYTF. This sequence joins TRBV15 and TRBJ1-2; D may be TRBD1 (5 bases). Between the trimmed V and J ends, which lost 0 bases and 6 bases, there was a span of 11 bases. Looked up from germline, CDR1 is LNHNV and CDR2 is YYDKDF (reference sequence). CDR3 length: 14 amino acids.

The chain links TRBV29-1 to TRBJ1-2; D gene unclear. Trimming cost V 5 bases and J 7 bases, with 17 bases left between them. The CDR3 is 13 amino acids. In germline, CDR1 is SQVTM, CDR2 ANQGSEA. In nucleotides, the CDR3 is TGCAGCGTTATCGACCCACGGGTGGGTGGCTACACCTTC. Translating gives CSVIDPRVGGYTF.

This clonotype came up many times. The chain couples TRBV7-2 to TRBJ2-7; D not resolved. With 3 bases removed from V and 3 bases from J, the gap between germline ends came to 12 bases. Germline V CDR1 and CDR2: SGHTA, FQGNSA. The CDR3 extends over 14 amino acids. The CDR3 nucleotides read TGTGCCAGCAGCTTCTCTTTCGGCAGCTACGAGCAGTACTTC. Translation gives CASSFSFGSYEQYF.

The V gene is TRBV7-8, the J gene TRBJ2-7, with 9 bases lining up with TRBD1. The CDR3 is made up of 13 amino acids. The V gene end was trimmed by 10 bases and the J gene end by 2 bases; junction bases not matched to a gene: 6. Germline CDR1 and CDR2: SGHVS and FQNEAQ. For the CDR3, the DNA is TGTGCCACCGGACAGGGGCGAACCTACGAGCAGTACTTC. As protein: CATGQGRTYEQYF. Looking up the rest from reference TRBV7-8 and TRBJ2-7 gives the full variable domain: GAGVSQSPRYKVAKRGQDVALRCDPISGHVSLFWYQQALGQGPEFLTYFQNEAQLDKSGLPSDRFFAERPEGSVSTLKIQRTQQEDSAVYLCATGQGRTYEQYFGPGTRLTVT.

The chain links TRBV6-5 to TRBJ2-6; 7 nucleotides match TRBD1. Germline CDR1 reads MNHEY; CDR2 reads SVGAGI. The CDR3 length is 18 residues. V trimming: 2 bases; J trimming: 1 base; junction bases outside the gene matches: 8. The CDR3 sequence: CASSYRRQGTSGANVLTF. The CDR3 DNA reads as TGTGCCAGCAGTTACCGCCGACAGGGAACGTCTGGGGCCAACGTCCTGACTTTC.

This clonotype was observed a few times. The chain uses TRBV5-6 and TRBJ2-7; D gene uncertain. CDR1 and CDR2 from the germline V gene are SGHDT and YYEEEE. The CDR3 has 14 amino acids. V was clipped by 3 bases and J by 7 bases, with 17 bases between them. CDR3 sequence (DNA): TGTGCCAGCAGCTCCCAAGGACCCTTGCGGGAGCAGTACTTC. Its translation is CASSSQGPLREQYF.

CDR3 sequence (DNA): TGTGCCATCAGTGGACCCGACGGGACAGTGAGAGAGACCCAGTACTTC. It codes for CAISGPDGTVRETQYF. V is TRBV10-3 and J is TRBJ2-5; 7 bases match TRBD1. CDR3 size: 16 residues. Germline values: CDR1 ENHRY, CDR2 SYGVKD. V lost 4 bases and J lost 4; bases outside the gene matches: 12.

This clonotype was found a few times. The chain uses TRBV11-3 and TRBJ1-1; 10 bases are a match to TRBD1. Trimming cost V 7 bases and J 1 base; bases outside gene matches: 3. The V gene's germline CDR1 is SGHNT and CDR2 YENEEA. The CDR3 is 14 residues long. DNA for the CDR3: TGTGCCAGCAAAGGGGACAGGGGGAACACTGAAGCTTTCTTT. Translation gives CASKGDRGNTEAFF.

The chain recombines TRBV28 with TRBJ2-3; 9 bases fit TRBD1. The CDR3 runs to 16 residues. The V segment lost 4 bases and the J segment 3 bases; nucleotides outside the gene matches: 8. Germline values: CDR1 MDHEN, CDR2 SYDVKM. The CDR3 DNA follows: TGTGCCAGCAGTTCTGCCGGGACAGGGAGGACAGATACGCAGTATTTT. It translates to CASSSAGTGRTDTQYF. The full variable domain, completed using reference TRBV28 and TRBJ2-3, is DVKVTQSSRYLVKRTGEKVFLECVQDMDHENMFWYRQDPGLGLRLIYFSYDVKMKEKGDIPEGYSVSREKKERFSLILESASTNQTSMYLCASSSAGTGRTDTQYFGPGTRLTVL.